These T cell receptor beta chains were read from a single sample in a study of spatial heterogeneity in lung cancer. TCRdb re-derived calls from the 5' RACE reads in MiXCR, one entry per CDR3 protein. Of tens of thousands of distinct CDR3 sequences listed, roughly 4.2% were seen once; the top ten hold 6.5% to 9%. The input for sequencing was PBMCs, taken at surgery. The origin of the receptors is a male donor with early-stage non-small cell lung cancer. CDR3s include the opening cysteine and the closing phenylalanine or tryptophan. D genes are given only for firm matches. Clone size appears in some rows only: once, few, many, or a class for an expanded clone.

J,D,size,V,CDR3,DNA
TRBJ2-5,NA,medium-sized,TRBV10-2,CASSDVRGTQETQYF,TGCGCCAGCAGTGATGTCAGGGGAACTCAAGAGACCCAGTACTTC
TRBJ2-1,NA,NA,TRBV2,CACKGGYNEQFF,TGTGCCTGTAAGGGGGGTTACAATGAGCAGTTCTTC
TRBJ2-2,NA,many,TRBV11-2,CASSLLDTGELFF,TGTGCCAGCAGCTTACTAGACACCGGGGAGCTGTTTTTT
TRBJ1-6,NA,many,TRBV20-1,CSARDSANSPLHF,TGCAGTGCTAGAGATTCAGCAAATTCACCCCTCCACTTT
TRBJ2-7,NA,many,TRBV6-6,CASSYGQSSSYEQYF,TGTGCCAGCAGTTACGGGCAGTCGAGCTCCTACGAGCAGTACTTC
TRBJ2-2,TRBD1,few,TRBV6-1,CASTPTTGMNTGELFF,TGTGCCAGCACCCCTACGACAGGGATGAACACCGGGGAGCTGTTTTTT
TRBJ1-1,TRBD1,few,TRBV7-3,CASKRDSNTEAFF,TGTGCCAGCAAACGGGACAGTAACACTGAAGCTTTCTTT
TRBJ2-2,NA,NA,TRBV28,CASSQYGSGELFF,TGTGCCAGCAGCCAGTACGGGTCCGGGGAGCTGTTTTTT
TRBJ2-2,TRBD1,NA,TRBV5-1,CASSLEGGTNTGELFF,TGCGCCAGCAGCTTGGAAGGGGGCACGAACACCGGGGAGCTGTTTTTT
TRBJ2-6,NA,many,TRBV6-5,CASSRTARSSGANVLTF,TGTGCCAGCAGCCGGACAGCAAGGAGCTCTGGGGCCAACGTCCTGACTTTC
TRBJ1-1,NA,NA,TRBV28,CASSFLLNGAFF,TGTGCCAGCAGTTTTTTGTTAAACGGGGCTTTCTTT
TRBJ1-2,NA,few,TRBV3-1,CASSPMDSLNYGYTF,TGTGCCAGCAGCCCAATGGACTCACTTAACTATGGCTACACCTTC
TRBJ1-2,TRBD1,many,TRBV7-8,CASSNDRGYGYTF,TGTGCCAGCAGCAATGACAGGGGGTATGGCTACACCTTC
TRBJ2-1,TRBD1,many,TRBV27,CASRDRGSRLFF,TGTGCCAGCCGCGACAGGGGGTCCCGGTTATTCTTC
TRBJ2-1,NA,NA,TRBV6-2/TRBV6-3,CASSYGVYDQFF,TGTGCCAGCAGTTACGGTGTTTATGATCAGTTCTTC
TRBJ2-3,NA,many,TRBV3-1,CASSHGSTDTQYF,TGTGCCAGCAGCCATGGCAGCACAGATACGCAGTATTTT
TRBJ2-1,NA,many,TRBV5-1,CASSPGWEGYNEQFF,TGCGCCAGCAGCCCCGGGTGGGAAGGGTACAATGAGCAGTTCTTC
TRBJ2-3,TRBD1,few,TRBV7-9,CASSLGDRDADTQYF,TGTGCCAGCAGCTTGGGGGACAGGGATGCAGATACGCAGTATTTT
TRBJ1-1,NA,NA,TRBV9,CASSLSRTAGMNTEAFF,TGTGCCAGCAGCCTCAGCAGGACAGCAGGTATGAACACTGAAGCTTTCTTT
TRBJ1-5,NA,NA,TRBV3-1,CASSPDMYSNQPQHF,TGTGCCAGCAGCCCAGACATGTATAGCAATCAGCCCCAGCATTTT
TRBJ2-7,TRBD2,many,TRBV9,CASSVSGTSYEQYF,TGTGCCAGCAGCGTCAGCGGGACCTCCTACGAGCAGTACTTC
TRBJ1-3,NA,NA,TRBV12-3/TRBV12-4,CASSFWGTGNTIYF,TGTGCCAGCAGTTTCTGGGGAACTGGAAACACCATATATTTT
TRBJ2-2,NA,many,TRBV2,CASSTQGITGELFF,TGTGCCAGCAGTACACAGGGTATCACCGGGGAGCTGTTTTTT
TRBJ2-5,NA,many,TRBV7-2,CASSLPDEGETQYF,TGTGCCAGCAGCTTACCCGACGAGGGGGAGACCCAGTACTTC
TRBJ2-5,TRBD2,NA,TRBV7-2,CASSSLAGLQETQYF,TGTGCCAGCAGCTCACTAGCGGGACTACAAGAGACCCAGTACTTC
TRBJ1-3,NA,many,TRBV7-2,CASSSFSGNTIYF,TGTGCCAGCAGCTCCTTCTCTGGAAACACCATATATTTT
TRBJ1-5,NA,many,TRBV11-2,CASSLDTYSNQPQHF,TGTGCCAGCAGCTTAGACACCTATAGCAATCAGCCCCAGCATTTT
TRBJ1-5,NA,NA,TRBV20-1,CSARDHTRGKSNQPQHF,TGCAGTGCTAGAGATCATACCAGGGGAAAAAGCAATCAGCCCCAGCATTTT
TRBJ2-5,NA,many,TRBV20-1,CSASSPGGMRETQYF,TGCAGTGCTAGCTCCCCGGGCGGAATGAGGGAGACCCAGTACTTC